This TCR beta chain was recovered during a study of blood T cell repertoires in COVID-19. Study summary: Specimens from acute and convalescent COVID-19 originated in the United States, Italy and Spain. Sample material is recorded as cDNA or gDNA derived from T cells, B-cell-depleted T cells, or PBMCs.

The V gene lost 0 bases and the J gene lost 8 bases, with 13 bases spanning the gap. The CDR3 loop spans 14 amino acids. Germline lookup yields CDR1 SGHAT and CDR2 FQNNGV. How the authors handled the data: Scientists estimated how many nucleated cells there were by amplifying reference gene primers. Libraries were prepared by immunoSEQ multiplex PCR; TCRdb keeps only in-frame clonotypes and omits some of them. V, J and clone size reflect that table, while D and trimming were determined from the DNA. The sample lists about 250,000 clones; 75% to 90% were seen once. J is TRBJ1-1 and V is TRBV11-2, with no clear D. The clonotype was recovered from a man under 40 with acute or convalescent COVID-19. The sample comprised peripheral blood. This CDR3 is CASSLERSEKEAFF. CDR3 nucleotide sequence: TGTGCCAGCAGCTTAGAGAGGAGCGAGAAAGAAGCTTTCTTT.